This T cell receptor beta chain emerged from a study of naive and memory T cell subsets. Findings of the study overall: In naive cells, over 90% of TCR sequences were seen only once.

This clonotype showed up many times. Its specificity is not known. An equimolar mix of two oligonucleotides served as the beta constant-region primer for TRBC1 and TRBC2. TCRdb reanalysed the UMI-ligation and nested PCR reads using MiXCR and keeps one entry per CDR3 protein. The table lists more than 25,000 distinct CDR3 sequences, about 10% of them singletons, with under 20% in the top ten. The clonotype was recovered from a human donor in good health. Sequenced input: effector memory CD4+ T cells from blood. The subset: effector memory, CD45RA- CD27-.

The CDR3 loop reads CASSSSGTPNSPLHF. In nucleotides, the CDR3 is TGTGCCAGCAGCTCCTCCGGGACCCCCAATTCACCCCTCCACTTT. The chain has TRBV7-2 and TRBJ1-6, with a tentative D call TRBD1 (5 bases). The V gene lost 4 bases and the J gene lost 7 bases, with 14 bases spanning the gap. The CDR3 spans 15 residues. Germline CDR1 SGHTA, CDR2 FQGNSA.